Below, 21 T cell receptor beta chains from the same sample are listed, as sequenced in a study of CD8 T cells in Susac syndrome. Random hexamers were used to reverse transcribe the RNA input (0.5 to 1 ug). One entry per CDR3 protein results from TCRdb running MiXCR on the immunoSEQ multiplex PCR reads. Among over 120,000 distinct CDR3 sequences listed, roughly 94% were seen once. Sequencing used CD4+ T cells from PBMCs. These receptors came from a human donor in good health.

The chain joins TRBV3-1 to TRBJ1-1, with 8 bases identical to TRBD1. Germline V gives CDR1 LGHDT, CDR2 YNNKEL (reference sequence). The V gene end was trimmed by 6 bases and the J gene end by 9 bases; junction bases not matched to a gene: 6. CDR3 size: 12 residues. This CDR3 reads CASRQTGGKAFF. In DNA form, the CDR3 reads TGTGCCAGCAGGCAAACAGGGGGGAAAGCTTTCTTT.

This clonotype was seen only a few times. The chain combines TRBV7-9 with TRBJ1-1; D remains unclear. This CDR3 spans 14 amino acids. Trimming took off 1 base at V and 0 bases at J, with 6 bases between the two ends. CDR1 and CDR2 (germline): SEHNR, FQNEAQ (reference sequence). CDR3 region: CASSLGQVNTEAFF. CDR3 nucleotide sequence: TGTGCCAGCAGCTTAGGGCAGGTGAACACTGAAGCTTTCTTT.

The gene calls are TRBV5-6 and TRBJ1-2; unclear D gene. Germline CDR1 reads SGHDT; CDR2 reads YYEEEE. V was trimmed by 2 bases and J by 6 bases, leaving 14 bases between them. The CDR3 covers 14 residues. CDR3 bases: TGTGCCAGCAGCTTTACGGTGGGAGATAATGGCTACACCTTC. Amino acids: CASSFTVGDNGYTF.

The chain links TRBV20-1 to TRBJ2-7, with D possibly TRBD1 on 6 matching bases. CDR1 DFQATT and CDR2 SNEGSKA come from the germline V gene (reference sequence). V lost 4 bases to trimming and J lost 2 bases, with 18 bases between them. This CDR3 region has 15 residues. This CDR3 reads CSATRTQGPPYEQYF. In DNA form, the CDR3 reads TGCAGTGCTACCAGGACCCAGGGGCCCCCCTACGAGCAGTACTTC.

The chain carries TRBV27 and TRBJ2-1, with 12 bases lining up with TRBD2. CDR1 and CDR2 from the germline V gene are MNHEY and SMNVEV (reference sequence). This CDR3 has 17 amino acids. The trim removed 3 bases at V and 1 base at J, leaving 4 bases unmatched. The CDR3 spells CASSLRLAGASYNEQFF. In nucleotides, the CDR3 is TGTGCCAGCAGTTTGCGACTAGCGGGAGCTTCCTACAATGAGCAGTTCTTC.

The rearrangement uses TRBV10-2 and TRBJ2-7; 7 bases line up with TRBD2. V shed 4 bases, J shed 2 bases, and the junction held 8 bases outside the gene matches. Per germline, CDR1 WSHSY and CDR2 SAAADI. The length of the CDR3 is 15 residues. CDR3 in DNA: TGCGCCAGCAGTGGAGCCCCGCTAGCGGCCTACGAGCAGTACTTC. The encoded protein is CASSGAPLAAYEQYF.

The V call is TRBV30, the J call TRBJ1-5, with a possible D match to TRBD1 (6 bases). The V end was cut by 2 bases, the J end by 8 bases, with 13 bases between. The CDR3 sequence is 13 residues long. The germline CDR1 and CDR2 sequences are GTSNPN and SVGIG (reference sequence). In DNA form, the CDR3 reads TGTGCCTGGAGTAGGGGGGGGCTGGAGCCCCAGCATTTT. It translates to CAWSRGGLEPQHF.

The CDR3 coding sequence is TGTGCCAGCAGTTTATCCCGTCCCACTGAAGCTTTCTTT. Translating it yields CASSLSRPTEAFF. The chain combines TRBV27 with TRBJ1-1; the D is unclear. The germline V gene encodes CDR1 MNHEY and CDR2 SMNVEV (reference sequence). V was trimmed by 0 bases and J by 4 bases, leaving 6 bases between them. The CDR3 consists of 13 residues.

This chain joins TRBV4-2 and TRBJ2-1, with TRBD2 matching over 14 bases. V dropped 1 base and J dropped 9; count of bases not matched to a gene: 5. The CDR3 loop spans 16 amino acids. From germline, CDR1 is LGHNA and CDR2 YNFKEQ. The CDR3 DNA is TGTGCCAGCAGCCAAGGACTAGCGGGAGGGCCGGGTGAGCAGTTCTTC. This translates into CASSQGLAGGPGEQFF.

The chain uses TRBV2 and TRBJ1-4; D perhaps matches TRBD1 (6 bases). V gave up 5 bases and J gave up 17 bases, with 21 bases separating them. This CDR3 is built from 13 residues. CDR1 and CDR2 (germline): SNHLY, FYNNEI. CDR3 in amino acids: CASSQKLGASRFF. CDR3 coding DNA: TGTGCCAGCAGTCAGAAATTGGGGGCAAGTAGATTTTTT.

This chain's CDR3 is CSASNYRGRANYGYTF. The CDR3 coding sequence is TGCAGTGCTAGTAACTACAGGGGAAGGGCTAACTATGGCTACACCTTC. This sequence joins TRBV20-1 and TRBJ1-2; 7 bases fit TRBD1. Germline-derived CDR1 and CDR2 are DFQATT and SNEGSKA (reference sequence). CDR3 length: 16 residues. V trimming: 3 bases; J trimming: 0 bases; junction bases outside the gene matches: 10.

J is TRBJ1-2 and V is TRBV10-2; TRBD1 might be the D (5 bases). The CDR3 covers 12 residues. The V end was cut by 4 bases, the J end by 8 bases, with 11 bases between. The V gene's germline CDR1 is WSHSY and CDR2 SAAADI. CDR3 sequence (DNA): TGCGCCAGCAGTGGTAGAGGGGCCGGCTACACCTTC. Its protein product is CASSGRGAGYTF.

J is TRBJ2-5 and V is TRBV3-1, with TRBD2 matching 9 bases. The V gene's germline CDR1 is LGHDT and CDR2 YNNKEL (reference sequence). CDR3 size: 15 residues. V was clipped by 7 bases and J by 5 bases; unmatched bases: 11. The chain's CDR3 is CASTLASGMQETQYF. As DNA, the CDR3 is TGTGCCAGCACCCTGGCTAGCGGGATGCAGGAGACCCAGTACTTC.

The V gene is TRBV20-1, the J gene TRBJ2-1; tentative D call: TRBD2 (5 bases). Germline V CDR1 and CDR2: DFQATT, SNEGSKA (reference sequence). Trimming left V 2 bases short and J 9 bases short, with 17 bases between. This CDR3 is 14 amino acids long. CDR3 coding DNA: TGCAGTGCTAGACTTGCGGGCGGCTTTAGTGAGCAGTTCTTC. Residues: CSARLAGGFSEQFF.

CDR3 sequence (DNA): TGCAGCGTGCGGGGACTAGCGGGAAAGACAGATACGCAGTATTTT. This encodes CSVRGLAGKTDTQYF. This chain connects TRBV29-1 to TRBJ2-3; 13 bases agree with TRBD2. The V gene end was trimmed by 6 bases and the J gene end by 3 bases; junction bases not matched to a gene: 6. Germline V gives CDR1 SQVTM, CDR2 ANQGSEA. The CDR3 consists of 15 residues.

This chain uses TRBV20-1 with TRBJ1-1; D uncertain. Germline V CDR1 and CDR2: DFQATT, SNEGSKA (reference sequence). Between the trimmed V and J ends, which lost 0 bases and 4 bases, there was a span of 9 bases. The CDR3 covers 13 residues. This CDR3 is CSARDSLSTEAFF. As DNA, the CDR3 is TGCAGTGCTAGAGATTCCCTAAGCACTGAAGCTTTCTTT.

This clonotype showed up just once. The chain recombines TRBV5-4 with TRBJ2-3; TRBD2 matches at 8 bases. J was trimmed by 3 bases and V by 1 base; bases with no gene match: 7. This CDR3 region has 16 residues. Germline-derived CDR1 and CDR2 are SGHNT and YYREEE (reference sequence). The CDR3 DNA follows: TGTGCCAGCAGCTTGCCCGGGAGGGGGGGGACAGATACGCAGTATTTT. Its translation is CASSLPGRGGTDTQYF.

This clonotype was detected once. The V gene is TRBV27, the J gene TRBJ2-6; tentatively, D is TRBD1 (6 bases). Germline V CDR1 and CDR2: MNHEY, SMNVEV (reference sequence). The V gene lost 4 bases and the J gene lost 2 bases, with 9 bases spanning the gap. The CDR3 runs to 15 residues. DNA of the CDR3: TGTGCCAGCAGTTCAGGACAGCCTGGGGCCAACGTCCTGACTTTC. This translates into CASSSGQPGANVLTF.

The chain employs TRBV3-1 and TRBJ1-1; TRBD1 aligns across 8 bases. V dropped 3 bases and J dropped 7; count of bases not matched to a gene: 4. Germline values: CDR1 LGHDT, CDR2 YNNKEL (reference sequence). The CDR3 is 13 residues long. The CDR3: CASSQYRGGEAFF. The CDR3 DNA is TGTGCCAGCAGCCAGTACAGGGGGGGTGAAGCTTTCTTT.

The chain links TRBV7-9 to TRBJ2-1, with TRBD2 matching 8 bases. With 5 bases clipped from V and 3 bases from J, the junction kept 15 bases outside the gene matches. The CDR3 extends over 18 amino acids. Germline values: CDR1 SEHNR, CDR2 FQNEAQ (reference sequence). The CDR3: CASSPLLRLAGLYNEQFF. The DNA for the CDR3 is TGTGCCAGCAGCCCCCTTTTAAGGCTAGCGGGCCTCTACAATGAGCAGTTCTTC. The full variable domain, in which reference TRBV7-9 and TRBJ2-1 provide the parts outside the CDR3, is DTGVSQNPRHKITKRGQNVTFRCDPISEHNRLYWYRQTLGQGPEFLTYFQNEAQLEKSRLLSDRFSAERPKGSFSTLEIQRTEQGDSAMYLCASSPLLRLAGLYNEQFFGPGTRLTVL.

This rearrangement joins TRBV6-1 to TRBJ2-2; 8 bases match TRBD2. Germline CDR1 reads MNHNS; CDR2 reads SASEGT. Trimming took 11 bases from V and 2 from J; bases not matched to a gene: 7. This CDR3 comprises 14 residues. CDR3 DNA: TGTGCCGGCACCGGGACTAGAAACACCGGGGAGCTGTTTTTT. Translating gives CAGTGTRNTGELFF.